The sequence of this T cell receptor (beta chain) was determined in a study of cytomegalovirus exposure and HLA in healthy donors. Primers: 60 Vbeta forward and 13 Jbeta reverse. The repertoire was sequenced with immunoSEQ multiplex PCR; TCRdb's copy has only in-frame clones and lacks some. Among some 160,000 clones listed, roughly 83% were seen once. Sequenced material: PBMCs. The source is a young woman in good health and CMV-seronegative.

CDR3 protein: CATLRDRGSTEAFF. CDR3 DNA sequence: TGTGCCACTCTCCGGGACAGGGGTAGCACTGAAGCTTTCTTT. The chain links TRBV6-5 to TRBJ1-1; TRBD1 matches at 10 bases. The J segment lost 4 bases and the V segment lost 10 bases, leaving 9 bases of the junction unmatched. This CDR3 is 14 amino acids long. Germline CDR1 MNHEY, CDR2 SVGAGI.